This entry describes one T cell receptor (beta chain). As yet, its antigen is unknown. The data were produced by immunoSEQ multiplex PCR, yet TCRdb's version contains in-frame clones alone and is incomplete. This table has about 40,000 clones, 81% appearing once. The sample comes from a study of STAT5B mutations in CD4+ large granular lymphocyte leukemia. General observations from the study: The CD4+ versus CD8+ T-LGLL clonality difference may reflect limited sample size.

Looked up from germline, CDR1 is GTSNPN and CDR2 is SVGIG (reference sequence). Trimming took 4 bases from V and 4 from J; bases not matched to a gene: 5. This CDR3 comprises 14 residues. The chain combines TRBV30 with TRBJ1-2; TRBD1 agrees at 11 bases. The source of this sequence is a human donor in good health. The material sequenced was CD4+ T cells from blood buffy coats. The CDR3 nucleotides read TGTGCCTGGACCCCGGGACAGGGGGTCTATGGCTACACCTTC. Amino acids: CAWTPGQGVYGYTF.